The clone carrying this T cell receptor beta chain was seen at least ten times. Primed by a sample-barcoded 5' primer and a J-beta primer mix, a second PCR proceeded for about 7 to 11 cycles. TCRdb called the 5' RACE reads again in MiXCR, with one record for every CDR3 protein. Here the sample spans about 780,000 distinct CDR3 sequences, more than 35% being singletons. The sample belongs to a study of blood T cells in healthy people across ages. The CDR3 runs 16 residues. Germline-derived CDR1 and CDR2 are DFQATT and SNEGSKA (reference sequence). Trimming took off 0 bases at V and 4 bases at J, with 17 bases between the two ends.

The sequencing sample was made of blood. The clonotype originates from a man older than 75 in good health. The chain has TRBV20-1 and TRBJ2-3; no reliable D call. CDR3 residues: CSARDPDRPGSDTQYF. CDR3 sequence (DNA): TGCAGTGCTAGAGATCCTGATCGGCCCGGATCAGATACGCAGTATTTT.